This entry lists 19 T cell receptor beta chains sequenced from one sample in a study of response to subunit inactivated influenza vaccine. TCRdb fed the RT-PCR reads into MiXCR, producing one record per CDR3 protein. The profile shows about 570,000 distinct CDR3 sequences, around 11% of them singletons. These same records also appear under a second study, on T cells expressing NK-cell markers. Per that study: Researchers built TCR beta cDNA using 5'RACE template switching with UMIs.

Sequenced here: PBMCs from blood, sampled on the day of vaccination. Source of these receptors: a man aged 50 to 60 who received an inactivated influenza vaccine.

The table lists this clonotype with many counts. The J gene is TRBJ2-1, the V gene TRBV5-1; 14 bases align to TRBD2. With 0 bases clipped from V and 9 bases from J, the junction kept 2 bases outside the gene matches. CDR1 and CDR2 from the germline V gene are SGHRS and YFSETQ. This CDR3 is built from 15 residues. CDR3 coding DNA: TGCGCCAGCAGCTTGGGACTAGCGGGAGGGAGTGAGCAGTTCTTC. It yields the protein CASSLGLAGGSEQFF.

This clonotype is a singleton in its sample. The genes are TRBV7-2 and TRBJ2-7; 7 nucleotides match TRBD1. With V trimmed by 5 bases and J by 2 bases, 9 bases remained unmatched. This CDR3 has 15 amino acids. The germline CDR1 and CDR2 sequences are SGHTA and FQGNSA. CDR3: CASSKRRDRTYEQYF. The CDR3 DNA sequence: TGTGCCAGCAGCAAAAGACGGGACAGAACCTACGAGCAGTACTTC.

J is TRBJ1-5 and V is TRBV7-8, with D unclear. The V gene's germline CDR1 is SGHVS and CDR2 FQNEAQ. Deletions cut 5 bases from V and 0 bases from J, with 11 bases between. The CDR3 is made up of 15 amino acids. The CDR3, as DNA: TGTGCCAGCAGCCCCGACTCTCATAGCAATCAGCCCCAGCATTTT. Translated: CASSPDSHSNQPQHF.

This clonotype has just a few counts. J is TRBJ1-5 and V is TRBV20-1; D perhaps matches TRBD1 (5 bases). Germline values: CDR1 DFQATT, CDR2 SNEGSKA (reference sequence). V lost 5 bases to trimming and J lost 2 bases, with 13 bases between them. CDR3 length: 14 residues. The CDR3, as DNA: TGCAGTGCTTACGGAGGGGCCCGCAATCAGCCCCAGCATTTT. Encoded protein: CSAYGGARNQPQHF.

This clonotype appeared a few times. The chain employs TRBV30 and TRBJ2-5; D possibly uses TRBD1 or TRBD2 (5 bases each). This CDR3 has 15 residues. V gave up 0 bases and J gave up 4 bases, with 15 bases separating them. Germline CDR1 is GTSNPN and CDR2 is SVGIG (reference sequence). The CDR3 DNA sequence: TGTGCCTGGAGTGTATGGGTCTGGGGGATAGAGACCCAGTACTTC. Encoded protein: CAWSVWVWGIETQYF.

In its sample, this clonotype was seen a few times. V gene TRBV27 combines with J gene TRBJ2-6; D is possibly TRBD1 or TRBD2 (5 bases each). CDR1 and CDR2 from the germline V gene are MNHEY and SMNVEV (reference sequence). The V end was cut by 2 bases, the J end by 4 bases, with 9 bases between. CDR3 length equals 15 residues. Here the CDR3 reads CASSLEGTGANVLTF. The CDR3 DNA is TGTGCCAGCAGTTTAGAAGGGACCGGGGCCAACGTCCTGACTTTC.

This clonotype has only a few counts. CDR3 protein: CSVQDSSSYEQYF. The CDR3 coding sequence is TGCAGCGTTCAGGACAGTAGCTCCTACGAGCAGTACTTC. The V and J genes are TRBV29-1 and TRBJ2-7, with D perhaps TRBD1 (6 bases). The CDR3 is 13 residues long. Trimming took 5 bases from V and 0 from J, leaving 11 bases between them. Germline CDR1 and CDR2: SQVTM and ANQGSEA.

The chain has TRBV5-1 and TRBJ2-7; D might be TRBD1 (6 bases). The germline gives CDR1 SGHRS, CDR2 YFSETQ. V lost 2 bases, J lost 1 base, and 13 bases lay in between. The CDR3 has 15 amino acids. CDR3 sequence (DNA): TGCGCCAGCAGCTTAATGGCCAGGGGTTCCTACGAGCAGTACTTC. Translated: CASSLMARGSYEQYF.

V gene TRBV7-6 combines with J gene TRBJ2-2; a weak D match, TRBD2 (6 bases). From germline, CDR1 is SGHVS and CDR2 FNYEAQ. CDR3 size: 16 residues. V dropped 1 base and J dropped 7 bases, with 16 bases sitting between them. The CDR3 sequence is CASSLGGRGFIGELFF. DNA of the CDR3: TGTGCCAGCAGCTTAGGGGGACGGGGGTTCATCGGGGAGCTGTTTTTT.

The V call is TRBV7-2, the J call TRBJ1-1; the D is unclear. The CDR3 is made up of 14 amino acids. Trimming took 4 bases from V and 4 from J, leaving 13 bases between them. Germline CDR1 is SGHTA and CDR2 is FQGNSA. In DNA, the CDR3 is TGTGCCAGCAGCTCCCATCGCAGGAGCACTGAAGCTTTCTTT. Amino acid sequence: CASSSHRRSTEAFF.

The chain employs TRBV11-2 and TRBJ2-6, with D unclear. CDR1 and CDR2 from the germline V gene are SGHAT and FQNNGV. The CDR3 extends over 13 amino acids. The V end lost 7 bases, the J end lost 3 bases, and 7 bases lay between the germline ends. CDR3 region: CASNPGGANVLTF. In nucleotides, the CDR3 is TGTGCCAGCAACCCGGGTGGGGCCAACGTCCTGACTTTC.

In its sample, this clonotype was seen a few times. The chain has TRBV5-5 and TRBJ2-7; TRBD1 matches at 9 bases. V shed 2 bases and J 3 bases; nucleotides not matched to a gene: 9. Looked up from germline, CDR1 is SGHKS and CDR2 is YYEKEE (reference sequence). The CDR3 is made up of 16 amino acids. This chain's CDR3 is CASSFRPGTGFYEQYF. The CDR3 region has the DNA TGTGCCAGCAGCTTCCGGCCCGGGACAGGGTTCTACGAGCAGTACTTC.

This clonotype was seen a few times. V gene TRBV7-2 combines with J gene TRBJ1-5; D call uncertain. The germline V gene encodes CDR1 SGHTA and CDR2 FQGNSA. The CDR3 totals 15 residues. V was pared by 2 bases and J by 0 bases, with 8 bases between. CDR3 sequence reads: CASSLTFDSNQPQHF. The CDR3 DNA is TGTGCCAGCAGCTTAACATTTGATAGCAATCAGCCCCAGCATTTT.

The gene calls are TRBV30 and TRBJ1-5, with D possibly matching TRBD1 (6 bases). Looked up from germline, CDR1 is GTSNPN and CDR2 is SVGIG (reference sequence). This CDR3 has 13 amino acids. V lost 4 bases and J 4 bases, leaving 11 bases between the germline ends. The CDR3 reads CAWTQGYNQPQHF. The CDR3 DNA follows: TGTGCCTGGACTCAGGGGTATAATCAGCCCCAGCATTTT.

This clonotype has more than one count but fewer than ten. CDR3 amino acids: CSARLRPGARETQYF. The CDR3 region has the DNA TGCAGTGCTAGACTCCGGCCCGGGGCCCGAGAGACCCAGTACTTC. The chain employs TRBV20-1 and TRBJ2-5; D is possibly TRBD1 or TRBD2 (5 bases each). Trimming removed 2 bases from V and 4 bases from J, with 17 bases in between. This CDR3 contains 15 residues. Germline CDR1 and CDR2: DFQATT and SNEGSKA (reference sequence).

This clonotype was found many times. The chain couples TRBV6-6 to TRBJ1-2; a weak D match, TRBD1 (6 bases). The germline V gene has CDR1 MNHNY and CDR2 SVGAGI (reference sequence). CDR3 length: 13 residues. Trimming removed 4 bases at V and 1 base at J, with 7 bases between. The CDR3 sequence: CASSSDSNYGYTF. For the CDR3, the DNA is TGTGCCAGCAGTTCGGACAGTAACTATGGCTACACCTTC.

This clonotype occurred a few times. The V call is TRBV5-1, the J call TRBJ1-2; D not certain. Germline-derived CDR1 and CDR2 are SGHRS and YFSETQ. Trimming stripped 4 bases from V and 10 bases from J, with 17 bases between. The CDR3 is 13 residues long. CDR3 bases: TGCGCCAGCAGCCCCGATACAAACTGGGACTACACCTTC. Translated: CASSPDTNWDYTF.

This clonotype was counted ten times or more. The J gene is TRBJ1-6, the V gene TRBV20-1; D may be TRBD1 (5 bases). The length of the CDR3 is 14 residues. Germline V gene sequence: CDR1 DFQATT, CDR2 SNEGSKA (reference sequence). Trimming took 3 bases from V and 5 from J, leaving 11 bases between them. This chain's CDR3 is CSASEGYNNSPLHF. DNA for the CDR3: TGCAGTGCTAGCGAGGGGTACAATAATTCACCCCTCCACTTT.

The chain couples TRBV9 to TRBJ2-3; D gene ambiguous. V dropped 3 bases and J dropped 6 bases, with 8 bases sitting between them. The germline CDR1 and CDR2 sequences are SGDLS and YYNGEE. This CDR3 region has 12 residues. CDR3 DNA sequence: TGTGCCAGCAGCGGAGCCCTGGATACGCAGTATTTT. Protein sequence: CASSGALDTQYF.